Each of the 10 T cell receptor beta chains below was sequenced from the same sample in a study of tumor-infiltrating lymphocytes in localized non-small cell lung cancer. Here immunoSEQ multiplex PCR was the method, and the copy in TCRdb shows in-frame clones only, minus some. The profile shows under 35,000 clones, approximately 85% of them singletons. Sample: lung tumor tissue. Receptors originate from a human donor with non-small cell lung cancer.

The V call is TRBV29-1, the J call TRBJ2-1; 10 nucleotides match TRBD1. The CDR3 contains 13 residues. The trim removed 4 bases at V and 6 bases at J, leaving 3 bases unmatched. CDR1 SQVTM and CDR2 ANQGSEA come from the germline V gene. The CDR3 loop reads CSVGQGAINEQFF. The DNA of the CDR3 is TGCAGCGTTGGACAGGGGGCGATCAATGAGCAGTTCTTC.

This chain links TRBV11-3 with TRBJ1-6, with 7 positions matching TRBD1. The germline gives CDR1 SGHNT, CDR2 YENEEA. The V segment lost 5 bases and the J segment 10 bases; nucleotides outside the gene matches: 5. The CDR3 runs 13 residues. CDR3 nucleotides: TGTGCCAGCAGCGTCGGGACAGCCTCACCCCTCCACTTT. It specifies CASSVGTASPLHF.

Only one count was recorded for this clone. The V call is TRBV9, the J call TRBJ2-2, with a possible D match to TRBD1 (5 bases). With 1 base removed from V and 6 bases from J, the gap between germline ends came to 13 bases. The CDR3 totals 15 residues. Germline V gives CDR1 SGDLS, CDR2 YYNGEE. CDR3 coding DNA: TGTGCCAGCAGCGTAACAGGTGTGGGTTCCGGGGAGCTGTTTTTT. Its protein product is CASSVTGVGSGELFF.

V gene TRBV15 combines with J gene TRBJ2-5; 7 bases fit TRBD1. The J segment lost 2 bases and the V segment lost 0 bases, leaving 3 bases of the junction unmatched. Germline V gene sequence: CDR1 LNHNV, CDR2 YYDKDF (reference sequence). The length of the CDR3 is 15 residues. This CDR3 reads CATSRDPGQQETQYF. Written as DNA, the CDR3 is TGTGCCACCAGCAGAGATCCGGGACAGCAAGAGACCCAGTACTTC.

This clone has more than one count but fewer than ten. The chain is built from TRBV19 and TRBJ1-1; a possible D gene is TRBD1 (6 bases). Trimming removed 7 bases from V and 3 bases from J, with 12 bases in between. The CDR3 is 13 residues long. Germline-derived CDR1 and CDR2 are LNHDA and SQIVND (reference sequence). CDR3 DNA: TGTGCCAGTACCCACAGGGAACACACTGAAGCTTTCTTT. Its protein product is CASTHREHTEAFF.

This clone turned up a few times. J is TRBJ2-3 and V is TRBV19; TRBD2 matches at 13 bases. The length of the CDR3 is 16 residues. Trimming removed 6 bases from V and 1 base from J; junction bases left unmatched: 4. Germline V gene sequence: CDR1 LNHDA, CDR2 SQIVND (reference sequence). The CDR3 sequence: CASRRTSGGRTDTQYF. Here the CDR3 DNA reads TGTGCCAGTAGGCGGACTAGCGGGGGCCGCACAGATACGCAGTATTTT.

The chain recombines TRBV11-3 with TRBJ2-1; D is perhaps TRBD2 (7 bases). V shed 6 bases and J shed 8 bases, with 17 bases lying between them. The CDR3 consists of 14 residues. Germline CDR1 SGHNT, CDR2 YENEEA. CDR3 sequence reads: CASREGGPYDEQFF. In DNA form, the CDR3 reads TGTGCCAGCAGGGAGGGGGGGCCTTACGATGAGCAGTTCTTC.

V usage is TRBV19 and J usage is TRBJ2-1; D remains unclear. This CDR3 is 15 amino acids long. V lost 5 bases and J lost 0, with 11 bases in between. Looked up from germline, CDR1 is LNHDA and CDR2 is SQIVND (reference sequence). This CDR3 is CASSSSWSSYNEQFF. CDR3 DNA: TGTGCCAGTAGTTCATCATGGAGCTCCTACAATGAGCAGTTCTTC.

The rearrangement uses TRBV18 and TRBJ2-5, with 8 bases aligning to TRBD1. The CDR3 loop spans 15 amino acids. Germline CDR1 is KGHSH and CDR2 is LQKENI. J was trimmed by 5 bases and V by 3 bases; bases with no gene match: 8. In DNA form, the CDR3 reads TGTGCCAGCTCACCTAACGGACAGGGCGGGGAGACCCAGTACTTC. Its protein is CASSPNGQGGETQYF.

The chain has TRBV29-1 and TRBJ2-3, with 10 bases fitting TRBD1. The J segment lost 1 base and the V segment lost 3 bases, leaving 7 bases of the junction unmatched. Per germline, CDR1 SQVTM and CDR2 ANQGSEA. The CDR3 totals 16 residues. Here the CDR3 reads CSVERTGTGGTDTQYF. The CDR3 DNA is TGCAGCGTTGAGAGGACCGGGACAGGGGGCACAGATACGCAGTATTTT.